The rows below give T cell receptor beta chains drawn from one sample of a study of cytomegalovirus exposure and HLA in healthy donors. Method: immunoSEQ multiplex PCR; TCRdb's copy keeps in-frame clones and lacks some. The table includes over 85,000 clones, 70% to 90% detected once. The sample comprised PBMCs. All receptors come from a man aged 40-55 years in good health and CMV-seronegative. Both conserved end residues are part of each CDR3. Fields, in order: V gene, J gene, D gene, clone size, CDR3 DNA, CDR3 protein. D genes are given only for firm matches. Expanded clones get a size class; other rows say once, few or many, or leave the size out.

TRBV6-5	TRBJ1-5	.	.	TGTGCCAGCGAGGCAGGGAGGGGTCAGCCCCAGCATTTT	CASEAGRGQPQHF
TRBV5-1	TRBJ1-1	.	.	TGCGCCAGCAGATCTTCCGGGAATGAGGTGACTGAAGCTTTCTTT	CASRSSGNEVTEAFF
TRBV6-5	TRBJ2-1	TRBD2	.	TGTGCCAGCACCCACATAGCGGGGGGGAATAATGAGCAGTTCTTC	CASTHIAGGNNEQFF
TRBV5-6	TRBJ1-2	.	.	TGTGCCAGCAGTTACCCCGGGACACCTTATGGCTACACCTTC	CASSYPGTPYGYTF
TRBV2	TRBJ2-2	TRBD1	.	TGTGCCAGCAGTGCCCAGGGGGTTCTCCAGACCGGGGAGCTGTTTTTT	CASSAQGVLQTGELFF
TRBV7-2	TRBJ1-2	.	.	TGTGCCAGCAGCTCGTCGGACTCTGGCTACACCTTC	CASSSSDSGYTF
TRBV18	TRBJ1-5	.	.	TGTGCCAGCTCACCACCCCTTAGCAATCAGCCCCAGCATTTT	CASSPPLSNQPQHF
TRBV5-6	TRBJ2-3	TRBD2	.	TGTGCCAGCAGCAGGACTAGCGGGGGGCGAGGTACGCAGTATTTT	CASSRTSGGRGTQYF
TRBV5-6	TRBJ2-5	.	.	TGTGCCAGCAGCTTTCGGGTGGGAGAAGAGACCCAGTACTTC	CASSFRVGEETQYF
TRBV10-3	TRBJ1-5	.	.	TGTGCCATCAGTGAGTCGGCCCCTCAGCCCCAGCATTTT	CAISESAPQPQHF
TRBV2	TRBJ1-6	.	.	TGTGCCAGCACCCGAGAGCTCGGTTCACCCCTCCACTTT	CASTRELGSPLHF
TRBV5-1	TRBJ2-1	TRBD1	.	TGCGCCAGCAGCCCCGACAGGGGAATCTACAATGAGCAGTTCTTC	CASSPDRGIYNEQFF
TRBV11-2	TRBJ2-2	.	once	TGTGCCAGCAGTTTGAGGGGGAATGACACCGGGGAGCTGTTTTTT	CASSLRGNDTGELFF
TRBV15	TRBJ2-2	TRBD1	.	TGTGCCACCAGCACAGGGGGCTATGGCACCGGGGAGCTGTTTTTT	CATSTGGYGTGELFF
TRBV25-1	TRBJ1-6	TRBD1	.	TGTGCCAGCAGTGAATTGGGGACAGGGGGTAATTCACCCCTCCACTTT	CASSELGTGGNSPLHF
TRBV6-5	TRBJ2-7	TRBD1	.	TGTGCCAGTTCTATTAGGACAGGGGCCTACGAGCAGTACTTC	CASSIRTGAYEQYF
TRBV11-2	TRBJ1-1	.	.	TGTGCCAGCAGCTTAGATCAGGGCCAAAACACTGAAGCTTTCTTT	CASSLDQGQNTEAFF
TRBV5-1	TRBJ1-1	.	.	TGCGCCAGCAGCCCAGAGACGGGTGAAGCTTTCTTT	CASSPETGEAFF
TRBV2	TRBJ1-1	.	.	TGTGCCAGCAGTCCCAGACAGCCTCTGAACACTGAAGCTTTCTTT	CASSPRQPLNTEAFF
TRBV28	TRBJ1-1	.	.	TGTGCCAGCACCCACATCCTTTCATCGAACACTGAAGCTTTCTTT	CASTHILSSNTEAFF
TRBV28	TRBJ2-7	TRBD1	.	TGTGCCAGCAGTTTATCGGGACAGGTCGACGAGCAGTACTTC	CASSLSGQVDEQYF
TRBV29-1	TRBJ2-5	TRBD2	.	TGCAGCGTTGGGGTGGATCGGGGGGGAAAGACCCAGTACTTC	CSVGVDRGGKTQYF
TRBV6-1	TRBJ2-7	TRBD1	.	TGTGCCAGCAGTGAAGCGAGGGACAGAGCCCTCTACGAGCAGTACTTC	CASSEARDRALYEQYF
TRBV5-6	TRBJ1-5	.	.	TGTGCCAGCAGCTTTGGGAGATTTAATCAGCCCCAGCATTTT	CASSFGRFNQPQHF
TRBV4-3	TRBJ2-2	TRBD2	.	TGCGCCAGCAGCCAAGATCCCCCCCAGCGGGGGAACACCGGGGAGCTGTTTTTT	CASSQDPPQRGNTGELFF
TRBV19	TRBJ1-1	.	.	TGTGCCAGTAGAACCGACAGACAGAACACTGAAGCTTTCTTT	CASRTDRQNTEAFF
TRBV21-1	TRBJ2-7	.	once	TGTGCCAGCAGTCCCGGGACAGCCGTCCCTTACGAGCAGTACTTC	CASSPGTAVPYEQYF
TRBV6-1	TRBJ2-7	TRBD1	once	TGTGCCAGTTTTGCGGGACAGGGCAACTCCTACGAGCAGTACTTC	CASFAGQGNSYEQYF
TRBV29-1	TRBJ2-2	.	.	TGCAGCGTTGGAGGGGGCACCGGGGAGCTGTTTTTT	CSVGGGTGELFF
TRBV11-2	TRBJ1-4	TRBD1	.	TGTGCCAGCAGCTTAGTAACAGGGGGCATGGTAAAACTGTTTTTT	CASSLVTGGMVKLFF
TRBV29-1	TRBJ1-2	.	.	TGCAGCGTGGCACAGGGCGGGAACTATGGCTACACCTTC	CSVAQGGNYGYTF
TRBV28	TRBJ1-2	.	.	TGTGCCAGCAGTTTCTACCTTAATGGCTACACCTTC	CASSFYLNGYTF
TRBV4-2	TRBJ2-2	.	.	TGTGCCAGCAGCCGCGAAGGACAGAACACCGGGGAGCTGTTTTTT	CASSREGQNTGELFF